The rows below give T cell receptor beta chains drawn from one sample of a study of shared clonotypes between healthy human individuals. Assay used: immunoSEQ multiplex PCR; TCRdb lists only in-frame clones, some missing. The sample shows under 600,000 clones, roughly 98% of them seen only once. Sequences were obtained from naive CD8+ T cells sorted from blood. These receptor sequences come from a man aged 25 to 40 in good health. CDR3s include the opening cysteine and the closing phenylalanine or tryptophan. D genes are given only for firm matches. Rows give clone size only sometimes, using once, few, many, or a class for an expanded clone.

>13|-|-|TRBJ1-1|TRBV7-9
CASSLNRDTEAFF
TGTGCCAGCAGCTTAAACAGGGACACTGAAGCTTTCTTT
>16|-|-|TRBJ2-3|TRBV2
CAGITVGTGFTDTQYF
TGTGCCGGAATAACCGTGGGCACAGGGTTCACAGATACGCAGTATTTT
>15|-|TRBD2|TRBJ2-1|TRBV27
CASSMGLAGADEQFF
TGTGCCAGCAGTATGGGACTAGCGGGAGCGGATGAGCAGTTCTTC
>12|-|-|TRBJ2-1|TRBV5-1
CASSLLVNEQFF
TGCGCCAGCAGCTTGCTGGTCAATGAGCAGTTCTTC
>14|-|TRBD2|TRBJ2-1|TRBV27
CASSRREWYNEQFF
TGTGCCAGCAGTCGGCGGGAGTGGTACAATGAGCAGTTCTTC
>14|once|-|TRBJ1-4|TRBV28
CASSLGQINEKLFF
TGTGCCAGCAGTTTAGGTCAGATTAATGAAAAACTGTTTTTT
>17|-|TRBD1|TRBJ2-5|TRBV15
CATSRGVLGQAQETQYF
TGTGCCACCAGCAGAGGGGTACTGGGACAGGCCCAAGAGACCCAGTACTTC
>13|-|-|TRBJ1-2|TRBV30
CAWSQDGNYGYTF
TGTGCCTGGAGCCAAGACGGGAACTATGGCTACACCTTC
>16|-|-|TRBJ2-7|TRBV11-2
CASSPYRTGMNYEQYF
TGTGCCAGCAGCCCTTACAGAACAGGGATGAATTACGAGCAGTACTTC
>15|few|-|TRBJ2-2|TRBV5-5
CASSGGTASRGELFF
TGTGCCAGCAGCGGAGGGACAGCTAGCCGTGGGGAGCTGTTTTTT
>14|-|-|TRBJ1-2|TRBV7-8
CASSAEPQGYGYTF
TGTGCCAGCAGCGCCGAACCCCAGGGCTATGGCTACACCTTC
>15|-|-|TRBJ1-2|TRBV5-4
CASSLEGPGNYGYTF
TGTGCCAGCAGCTTGGAGGGCCCTGGGAACTATGGCTACACCTTC
>14|-|-|TRBJ2-7|TRBV7-9
CASSSVIRGGEQYF
TGTGCCAGCAGCTCCGTGATCAGGGGAGGCGAGCAGTACTTC
>19|-|TRBD2|TRBJ2-7|TRBV19
CASSFGLAGDPHPMYEQYF
TGTGCCAGTAGTTTCGGACTAGCGGGAGATCCGCATCCAATGTACGAGCAGTACTTC
>14|once|TRBD2|TRBJ2-7|TRBV7-9
CASSLSGRPHEQYF
TGTGCCAGCAGCCTTAGCGGGAGGCCCCACGAGCAGTACTTC